The source of this T cell receptor (beta chain) is a study of blood T cell repertoires in COVID-19. Study summary: Samples taken during acute and convalescent COVID-19 were collected in the United States, Italy and Spain. PBMCs, B-cell-depleted T cells, or T cells provided the cDNA or gDNA that made up the material.

Authors' data handling: Reference gene primer amplification in the assay estimated nucleated cell counts. Libraries were prepared by immunoSEQ multiplex PCR; TCRdb keeps only in-frame clonotypes and omits some of them. That table supplies the V and J calls and clone size; D and trimming were determined from the DNA. The sample carries roughly 70,000 clones, roughly 88% recorded once. Germline-derived CDR1 and CDR2 are MNHEY and SMNVEV (reference sequence). With 7 bases removed from V and 0 bases from J, the gap between germline ends came to 16 bases. This CDR3 has 16 amino acids. The sample consisted of peripheral blood. The sequence derives from a man between 65 and 80 years old with acute or convalescent COVID-19. V gene TRBV27 combines with J gene TRBJ1-5, with TRBD1 as a possible D gene (5 bases). The CDR3 nucleotides are TGTGCCAGCACTCCGCGGGGACGGGATAGCAATCAGCCCCAGCATTTT. Translation gives CASTPRGRDSNQPQHF.